The 27 T cell receptor beta chains in this list originate from one sample, sequenced in a study of vaccination and CD4 T cells after COVID-19 (dated by TCRdb to the early 2020s). These receptors have no identified antigens. Libraries were prepared through PCR. TCRdb names Illumina iSeq 100 as the instrument used. DNA from cultured CD4+ T cells was subjected to TCR sequencing with the Oncomine TCR Beta short-read assay at the Johns Hopkins FTIC core. TCRdb passed the public sequencing reads through fastp at Q25 and MiXCR, retaining productive beta sequences. Every distinct CDR3 protein forms one entry, paired with its most common genes and DNA. Here the sample has about 24,000 distinct CDR3 sequences; about three fifths occur a single time. Jointly, the top ten make up approximately 7.8% of the sample. The treatment or condition label, as the study defines it: roughly 10-day PBMC culture with coronavirus spike peptide pools or control peptides (ViraFEST assay).

The sequenced material came from CD4+ T cells from blood, cultured in vitro. These receptor sequences come from a human donor who had recovered from COVID-19.

This chain connects TRBV7-2 to TRBJ2-1, with 11 bases aligning to TRBD2. CDR1 and CDR2 (germline): SGHTA, FQGNSA. J lost 7 bases, V lost 5 bases, and 10 bases had no gene match. This CDR3 region has 16 residues. CDR3 amino acids: CASSANPRLAGNEQFF. The CDR3 region has the DNA TGTGCCAGCAGCGCCAACCCTCGACTAGCGGGGAATGAGCAGTTCTTC.

J is TRBJ1-6 and V is TRBV20-1, with TRBD1 identical over 8 bases. The ends lost 3 bases at V and 10 bases at J; junction bases unmatched: 11. The germline V gene has CDR1 DFQATT and CDR2 SNEGSKA (reference sequence). The CDR3 extends over 15 amino acids. CDR3 amino acids: CSASLARGRESPLHF. CDR3 DNA sequence: TGCAGTGCTAGCCTGGCCAGGGGGCGAGAATCACCCCTCCACTTT.

V usage is TRBV6-2 or TRBV6-3 and J usage is TRBJ1-5; D unresolved. Germline-derived CDR1 and CDR2 are MNHEY and SVGEGT. The CDR3 covers 17 residues. V lost 10 bases to trimming and J lost 0 bases, with 22 bases between them. The CDR3 sequence: CATEDRYRLNSNQPQHF. CDR3 coding DNA: TGTGCCACCGAAGACCGTTACCGGCTTAATAGCAATCAGCCCCAGCATTTT.

V gene TRBV2 combines with J gene TRBJ1-5, with a weak D call TRBD1 (5 bases). V was pared by 6 bases and J by 0 bases, with 18 bases between. Germline V CDR1 and CDR2: SNHLY, FYNNEI. This CDR3 spans 17 amino acids. CDR3 DNA sequence: TGTGCCAGCAGGATTAATGGGGACCCCAATAGCAATCAGCCCCAGCATTTT. Translated: CASRINGDPNSNQPQHF. The variable domain in full, with the rest retrieved from reference TRBV2 and TRBJ1-5, is EPEVTQTPSHQVTQMGQEVILRCVPISNHLYFYWYRQILGQKVEFLVSFYNNEISEKSEIFDDQFSVERPDGSNFTLKIRSTKLEDSAMYFCASRINGDPNSNQPQHFGDGTRLSIL.

This clonotype has a handful of counts. V and J are TRBV6-1 and TRBJ1-5; tentative D call: TRBD1 (5 bases). The CDR3 has 15 residues. Trimming took 5 bases from V and 11 from J, leaving 22 bases between them. In germline, CDR1 is MNHNS, CDR2 SASEGT. CDR3 loop: CASSPMAGPRGSQHF. In DNA, the CDR3 is TGTGCCAGCAGTCCTATGGCGGGTCCCCGGGGGTCCCAGCATTTT.

The chain uses TRBV20-1 and TRBJ1-5; possible D gene TRBD1, 5 bases. V shed 7 bases and J shed 4 bases, with 17 bases lying between them. This CDR3 has 14 amino acids. Germline-derived CDR1 and CDR2 are DFQATT and SNEGSKA (reference sequence). DNA for the CDR3: TGCAGTGTCCCCCTGGGACTAGATAATCAGCCCCAGCATTTT. It yields the protein CSVPLGLDNQPQHF.

The CDR3 coding sequence is TGTGCCACCAGCAGTCGAAGAAGAGGTGAAAAACTGTTTTTT. Protein product: CATSSRRRGEKLFF. V usage is TRBV15 and J usage is TRBJ1-4; D is ambiguous. CDR1 is LNHNV and CDR2 is YYDKDF in the germline V gene (reference sequence). The CDR3 has 14 amino acids. Trimming pared 3 bases from V and 7 bases from J, leaving 12 bases between. Filled out from reference TRBV15 and TRBJ1-4, the complete variable domain reads DAMVIQNPRYQVTQFGKPVTLSCSQTLNHNVMYWYQQKSSQAPKLLFHYYDKDFNNEADTPDNFQSRRPNTSFCFLDIRSPGLGDTAMYLCATSSRRRGEKLFFGSGTQLSVL.

This clonotype was counted only a few times. An end of the junction does not agree with germline; a read error may underlie this. The V and J genes are TRBV20-1 and TRBJ2-4, with TRBD1 matching 7 bases. The CDR3 is made up of 14 amino acids. The germline gives CDR1 DFQATT, CDR2 SNEGSKA (reference sequence). CDR3: CSARAPGGTVIQYF. The CDR3 region has the DNA TGCAGTGCCAGAGCCCCAGGGGGAACGGTCATTCAGTACTTC.

The chain employs TRBV12-3 or TRBV12-4 and TRBJ2-7; D might be TRBD2 (7 bases). This CDR3 is 16 amino acids long. Deletions cut 0 bases from V and 1 base from J, with 13 bases between. Written as DNA, the CDR3 is TGTGCCAGCAGTTTAGCGGGGGGGGGCCAGTCCTACGAGCAGTACTTC. It encodes CASSLAGGGQSYEQYF.

The chain uses TRBV6-5 and TRBJ1-2, with 10 nucleotides matching TRBD1. The J segment lost 6 bases and the V segment lost 2 bases, leaving 3 bases of the junction unmatched. The CDR3 contains 14 residues. Germline CDR1 reads MNHEY; CDR2 reads SVGAGI. CDR3 coding DNA: TGTGCCAGCAGTTACGACAGGGGGCCGGATGGCTACACCTTC. It encodes CASSYDRGPDGYTF.

This clonotype was recorded once. The chain combines TRBV28 with TRBJ1-1, with D perhaps TRBD1 (6 bases). Trimming took 8 bases from V and 4 from J, leaving 17 bases between them. This CDR3 is 14 amino acids long. Germline V gene data show CDR1 as MDHEN and CDR2 as SYDVKM. Here the CDR3 reads CASGDRLRGTEAFF. CDR3 sequence (DNA): TGTGCCAGCGGAGACAGGTTGCGCGGCACTGAAGCTTTCTTT. The full variable domain, rest sourced from reference TRBV28 and TRBJ1-1, is DVKVTQSSRYLVKRTGEKVFLECVQDMDHENMFWYRQDPGLGLRLIYFSYDVKMKEKGDIPEGYSVSREKKERFSLILESASTNQTSMYLCASGDRLRGTEAFFGQGTRLTVV.

The rearrangement uses TRBV19 and TRBJ2-3; D possibly corresponds to TRBD2 (5 bases). V shed 4 bases and J shed 5 bases, with 13 bases lying between them. The germline V gene encodes CDR1 LNHDA and CDR2 SQIVND (reference sequence). The CDR3 spans 14 residues. CDR3 sequence (DNA): TGTGCCAGTAGTACCCGGTCCGGGGTAGATACGCAGTATTTT. Translation: CASSTRSGVDTQYF.

Only a few counts were recorded for this clonotype. The chain has TRBV15 and TRBJ1-2; 9 bases match TRBD1. The CDR3 loop spans 15 amino acids. In germline, CDR1 is LNHNV, CDR2 YYDKDF (reference sequence). The V and J ends lost 5 bases and 1 base, in that order; junction bases with no gene match: 5. The CDR3 coding sequence is TGTGCCACCAGCTTGGGACAGGGCTTTAACTATGGCTACACCTTC. Its protein product is CATSLGQGFNYGYTF.

The chain carries TRBV11-2 and TRBJ2-3; D is unresolved. Per the germline V gene, CDR1 is SGHAT and CDR2 is FQNNGV. The CDR3 is 14 residues long. V was cut by 5 bases and J by 2 bases, with 11 bases left in between. CDR3 coding DNA: TGTGCCAGCAGCCTCGAAGTTTTCACAGATACGCAGTATTTT. Protein: CASSLEVFTDTQYF.

This sequence joins TRBV6-4 and TRBJ2-5; D unclear. CDR1 and CDR2 (germline): MRHNA, SNTAGT. V dropped 3 bases and J dropped 6 bases, with 11 bases sitting between them. The CDR3 has 13 amino acids. CDR3 nucleotide sequence: TGTGCCAGCAGTGAAGGGCCTTCGAAGACCCAGTACTTC. Amino acid sequence: CASSEGPSKTQYF.

This chain uses TRBV20-1 with TRBJ1-5; maybe TRBD1 (6 bases). The germline CDR1 and CDR2 sequences are DFQATT and SNEGSKA (reference sequence). The CDR3 has 14 amino acids. The ends were cut back, 6 bases at V and 6 bases at J, with 18 bases in the middle. In nucleotides, the CDR3 is TGCAGTGCCCATAGAGCCCGGGGGCGTCAGCCCCAGCATTTT. Residues: CSAHRARGRQPQHF.

The CDR3 DNA reads as TGTGCCAGCAATGAGGGCGATGAGCAGTTCTTC. Residues: CASNEGDEQFF. V and J are TRBV27 and TRBJ2-1; D might be TRBD2 (5 bases). Looked up from germline, CDR1 is MNHEY and CDR2 is SMNVEV (reference sequence). There are 11 residues in the CDR3. Between the trimmed V and J ends, which lost 7 bases and 8 bases, there was a span of 9 bases.

Only a few counts were recorded for this clonotype. This chain connects TRBV7-3 to TRBJ2-2; TRBD1 aligns across 7 bases. Germline CDR1 is SGHTA and CDR2 is FQGTGA. The V and J ends lost 4 bases and 7 bases, in that order; junction bases with no gene match: 6. This CDR3 is built from 14 residues. The CDR3 protein is CASSSGQAVGELFF. The CDR3 nucleotides read TGTGCCAGCAGCTCAGGACAGGCGGTCGGGGAGCTGTTTTTT.

The CDR3 nucleotides are TGCGCCAGCAGCTTGACGACCGGAATGTCCCCGCAGTATTTT. Amino acids: CASSLTTGMSPQYF. The V gene is TRBV5-1, the J gene TRBJ2-3, with D unclear. V dropped 1 base and J dropped 10 bases, with 16 bases sitting between them. Germline values: CDR1 SGHRS, CDR2 YFSETQ. The CDR3 consists of 14 residues.

This clonotype was seen only a few times. The J gene is TRBJ1-6, the V gene TRBV18; the D gene is possibly TRBD1 (6 bases). Germline values: CDR1 KGHSH, CDR2 LQKENI. V was pared by 0 bases and J by 9 bases, with 12 bases between. The CDR3 has 15 residues. DNA for the CDR3: TGTGCCAGCTCACCACCCCCGGGGGGCGCTTCACCCCTCCACTTT. Translated, it gives CASSPPPGGASPLHF.

The V gene is TRBV6-2 or TRBV6-3, the J gene TRBJ2-7; 13 nucleotides align to TRBD2. V shed 6 bases and J 3 bases; nucleotides not matched to a gene: 14. CDR1 MNHEY and CDR2 SVGEGT come from the germline V gene. The CDR3 has 18 amino acids. The chain's CDR3 is CASSGTSGTNLLIYEQYF. The CDR3 coding sequence is TGTGCCAGCAGCGGGACTAGCGGGACAAACCTCCTTATCTACGAGCAGTACTTC.

This clonotype was detected once. The DNA of the CDR3 is TGCAGTGCTACCTTGTCGGAAGAGCAGTTCTTC. Translation gives CSATLSEEQFF. This sequence joins TRBV20-1 and TRBJ2-1; D gene unclear. There are 11 residues in the CDR3. The germline gives CDR1 DFQATT, CDR2 SNEGSKA (reference sequence). V shed 4 bases and J shed 10 bases, with 11 bases lying between them.

This clonotype was counted a few times. This chain connects TRBV28 to TRBJ2-7; TRBD2 matches 10 bases. The germline V gene has CDR1 MDHEN and CDR2 SYDVKM. This CDR3 spans 15 amino acids. V shed 4 bases, J shed 0 bases, and the junction held 3 bases outside the gene matches. This CDR3 reads CASSSAGGGSYEQYF. The CDR3 coding sequence is TGTGCCAGCAGTTCAGCGGGAGGGGGCTCCTACGAGCAGTACTTC. Supplemented by reference TRBV28 and TRBJ2-7, the full variable domain reads DVKVTQSSRYLVKRTGEKVFLECVQDMDHENMFWYRQDPGLGLRLIYFSYDVKMKEKGDIPEGYSVSREKKERFSLILESASTNQTSMYLCASSSAGGGSYEQYFGPGTRLTVT.

This chain links TRBV6-1 with TRBJ1-2; 7 bases fit TRBD1. After removal of 6 bases from V and 8 bases from J, the junction contained 6 bases not matched to a gene. The CDR3 runs 12 residues. In germline, CDR1 is MNHNS, CDR2 SASEGT. CDR3 residues: CASRPGGDGYTF. The CDR3 bases are TGTGCCAGCAGACCAGGGGGTGACGGCTACACCTTC.

The chain is built from TRBV7-2 and TRBJ1-1; possibly TRBD1 for D (5 bases). The germline V gene encodes CDR1 SGHTA and CDR2 FQGNSA. This CDR3 is 14 amino acids long. Trimming took 3 bases from V and 1 from J, leaving 9 bases between them. In nucleotides, the CDR3 is TGTGCCAGCAGCTTTCAGGGCGGGAACACTGAAGCTTTCTTT. Its protein product is CASSFQGGNTEAFF.

The sample holds one count of this clonotype. Mismatch with germline at one junction end may stem from a read error. The V and J genes are TRBV12-3 or TRBV12-4 and TRBJ1-4; weak D call: TRBD1 (5 bases). CDR3 length: 15 residues. Here the CDR3 reads CASSRGGLTNEKLFF. The CDR3, as DNA: TGTGCTAGCAGCCGCGGGGGACTGACTAATGAAAAACTGTTTTTT.

J is TRBJ2-2 and V is TRBV5-4; perhaps TRBD1 as D (6 bases). The CDR3 totals 14 residues. CDR1 and CDR2 (germline): SGHNT, YYREEE (reference sequence). V was clipped by 4 bases and J by 4 bases, with 11 bases between them. CDR3 in amino acids: CASSTGLSTGELFF. Written as DNA, the CDR3 is TGTGCCAGCAGCACAGGGTTGAGCACCGGGGAGCTGTTTTTT.